This TCR beta chain is drawn from a study of blood T cell repertoires in COVID-19. Study in general: Sources were T cells, B-cell-depleted T cells, or PBMCs; the material itself was cDNA or gDNA.

This clone appeared many times. In the source study's methods: Cell counts per sample came from amplifying reference gene primers. Only in-frame clones appear in the TCRdb table, and some are missing; sequencing was by immunoSEQ multiplex PCR. V and J calls and clone size are as listed in that table; D and trimming were resolved from the DNA. The data show around 68,000 clones, approximately 90% seen once. From germline, CDR1 is SGHAT and CDR2 FQNNGV. Trimming at V came to 0 bases and at J to 4 bases, leaving 8 bases not matched to a gene. The CDR3 runs 16 residues. Sample: peripheral blood. The chain recombines TRBV11-2 with TRBJ2-7; 8 bases line up with TRBD1. The clonotype originates from a woman aged 45-60 years with acute or convalescent COVID-19. CDR3 protein: CASSLEVGTGFYEQYF. For the CDR3, the DNA is TGTGCCAGCAGCTTAGAGGTGGGGACAGGATTTTACGAGCAGTACTTC.